The 18 T cell receptor beta chains listed next were all sequenced from one sample in a study of T cell repertoires in cytomegalovirus infection. TCRdb analysed the reads with MiXCR anew, one entry per CDR3 protein. The table shows some 560,000 distinct CDR3 sequences, with around 40% occurring only once. Their specific antigens are unknown. The specimen comprised cultured PBMCs, sampled from culture after CMV antigen stimulation. The receptors originated from a human donor in good health (CMV status not recorded). Some clones in this sample may be carry-over from other donors' samples.

This chain uses TRBV4-2 with TRBJ2-3, with 11 bases lining up with TRBD2. Germline trimming cut 0 bases from V and 1 base from J; bases unmatched to any gene: 9. Germline lookup yields CDR1 LGHNA and CDR2 YNFKEQ. CDR3 length: 19 amino acids. CDR3 sequence: CASSQDSLAGGRGTDTQYF. CDR3 DNA: TGTGCCAGCAGCCAAGATAGCCTAGCGGGGGGCCGGGGCACAGATACGCAGTATTTT.

This chain connects TRBV5-4 to TRBJ1-2; no clear D. Trimming shortened V by 7 bases and J by 2 bases, and 12 bases separated the two germline ends. CDR3 length: 13 residues. Germline-derived CDR1 and CDR2 are SGHNT and YYREEE (reference sequence). CDR3 sequence: CASLLAGNYGYTF. DNA for the CDR3: TGTGCCAGCCTGCTGGCCGGGAACTATGGCTACACCTTC.

The V and J genes are TRBV4-1 and TRBJ2-2; 7 nucleotides match TRBD1. After removal of 1 base from V and 4 bases from J, the junction contained 3 bases not matched to a gene. The CDR3 is made up of 15 amino acids. Germline V gene data show CDR1 as MGHRA and CDR2 as YSYEKL. CDR3 DNA: TGCGCCAGCAGCCAAGGACAGGGTGGCACCGGGGAGCTGTTTTTT. This translates into CASSQGQGGTGELFF.

This chain uses TRBV2 with TRBJ2-7; D is undetermined. CDR1 and CDR2 (germline): SNHLY, FYNNEI. The CDR3 sequence is 12 residues long. The V end was cut by 0 bases, the J end by 8 bases, with 8 bases between. The CDR3 nucleotides read TGTGCCAGCAGTGAAGCCCAGGCAAAGCAGTACTTC. Its protein product is CASSEAQAKQYF.

This clonotype has just a few counts. The rearrangement links TRBV7-2 to TRBJ2-7; 7 bases are a match to TRBD1. The germline gives CDR1 SGHTA, CDR2 FQGNSA. V trimming: 1 base; J trimming: 0 bases; junction bases outside the gene matches: 9. This CDR3 has 17 amino acids. CDR3 nucleotides: TGTGCCAGCAGCTTAGGGGTAGGGGGCTCTTTCTCCTACGAGCAGTACTTC. This translates into CASSLGVGGSFSYEQYF.

This clonotype was observed a handful of times. The chain combines TRBV12-3 or TRBV12-4 with TRBJ1-1; no firm D call. This CDR3 comprises 14 residues. The V gene lost 6 bases and the J gene lost 0 bases, with 11 bases spanning the gap. This CDR3 reads CASSDEEMNTEAFF. DNA for the CDR3: TGTGCCAGCAGCGACGAGGAAATGAACACTGAAGCTTTCTTT.

The V gene is TRBV12-3 or TRBV12-4, the J gene TRBJ2-3; TRBD2 matches 11 bases. The CDR3 length is 13 residues. Unmatched junction bases numbered 7, after V lost 11 bases and J lost 6 bases. The CDR3 region is CALSASGGDTQYF. CDR3 coding DNA: TGTGCCCTTAGCGCTAGCGGGGGGGATACGCAGTATTTT.

J is TRBJ2-1 and V is TRBV11-3; TRBD2 is a possible D gene (5 bases). The V gene's germline CDR1 is SGHNT and CDR2 YENEEA. Trimming removed 5 bases from V and 8 bases from J, with 13 bases in between. CDR3 length equals 13 residues. The CDR3 region is CASSRTGFDEQFF. Here the CDR3 DNA reads TGTGCCAGCAGCCGGACGGGGTTTGATGAGCAGTTCTTC.

This clonotype was seen only a few times. J is TRBJ2-7 and V is TRBV7-9, with D unresolved. The germline V gene encodes CDR1 SEHNR and CDR2 FQNEAQ (reference sequence). The CDR3 is 14 amino acids. Trimming removed 2 bases at V and 6 bases at J, with 14 bases between. CDR3 sequence: CASSLQAGSLEQYF. The CDR3 DNA reads as TGTGCCAGCAGCTTACAGGCCGGCTCCCTCGAGCAGTACTTC.

There are a few counts of this clonotype. The chain employs TRBV12-3 or TRBV12-4 and TRBJ2-7, with 11 nucleotides matching TRBD2. V dropped 6 bases and J dropped 2; count of bases not matched to a gene: 6. The CDR3 contains 15 residues. The CDR3 is CASSSLAGGTYEQYF. CDR3 in DNA: TGTGCCAGCAGCTCGCTAGCGGGAGGAACCTACGAGCAGTACTTC.

This clonotype was seen a handful of times. CDR3 in amino acids: CASTFRGRAGTDTQYF. The CDR3 DNA reads as TGTGCCAGCACCTTCAGGGGTAGAGCGGGCACAGATACGCAGTATTTT. The chain combines TRBV12-3 or TRBV12-4 with TRBJ2-3; a weak D match, TRBD1 (6 bases). There are 16 residues in the CDR3. V was cut by 7 bases and J by 1 base, with 18 bases left in between.

Only one count was recorded for this clonotype. J is TRBJ1-1 and V is TRBV6-6; a possible D gene is TRBD1 (5 bases). This CDR3 region has 14 residues. V lost 10 bases and J lost 0, with 15 bases in between. CDR1 is MNHNY, CDR2 SVGAGI, per germline (reference sequence). CDR3 nucleotides: TGTGCCACCGGTGCGGGGCTCATGAACACTGAAGCTTTCTTT. Residues: CATGAGLMNTEAFF.

This chain joins TRBV7-2 and TRBJ1-2; D is uncertain. Trimming left V 1 base short and J 8 bases short, with 8 bases between. Per the germline V gene, CDR1 is SGHTA and CDR2 is FQGNSA. The CDR3 spans 12 residues. CDR3 sequence (DNA): TGTGCCAGCAGCTTAGTAGGGTTAGGCTACACCTTC. The encoded protein is CASSLVGLGYTF. Based on the CDR3 plus reference TRBV7-2 and TRBJ1-2, the full variable domain is GAGVSQSPSNKVTEKGKDVELRCDPISGHTALYWYRQSLGQGLEFLIYFQGNSAPDKSGLPSDRFSAERTGGSVSTLTIQRTQQEDSAVYLCASSLVGLGYTFGSGTRLTVV.

The rearrangement joins TRBV6-4 to TRBJ1-1; the match to TRBD1 covers 7 bases. Germline-derived CDR1 and CDR2 are MRHNA and SNTAGT. This CDR3 region has 11 residues. V trimming: 6 bases; J trimming: 11 bases; junction bases outside the gene matches: 6. The CDR3 loop reads CASRNRGLAFF. For the CDR3, the DNA is TGTGCCAGCAGAAACAGGGGTTTGGCTTTCTTT.

This clonotype was recorded a few times. The chain has TRBV7-8 and TRBJ1-6; a weak D match, TRBD1 (5 bases). Germline V gene sequence: CDR1 SGHVS, CDR2 FQNEAQ. The CDR3 length is 13 residues. Between the trimmed V and J ends, which lost 2 bases and 13 bases, there was a span of 12 bases. The CDR3 spells CASSLTGGNPLHF. For the CDR3, the DNA is TGTGCCAGCAGCTTAACAGGAGGGAATCCCCTCCACTTT.

The genes are TRBV20-1 and TRBJ2-1; D possibly corresponds to TRBD2 (5 bases). Trimming cost V 6 bases and J 8 bases, with 14 bases left between them. CDR3 size: 12 residues. Germline CDR1 DFQATT, CDR2 SNEGSKA (reference sequence). CDR3 nucleotide sequence: TGCAGTGCCAGGACTGCCGCGGATGAGCAGTTCTTC. Its protein is CSARTAADEQFF.

V is TRBV12-3 or TRBV12-4 and J is TRBJ1-3, with D hard to call. V dropped 4 bases and J dropped 2 bases, with 9 bases sitting between them. This CDR3 contains 14 residues. Here the CDR3 reads CASSYGGTGNTIYF. The CDR3 DNA reads as TGTGCCAGCAGTTATGGCGGGACTGGAAACACCATATATTTT.

This clonotype was detected a few times. V is TRBV7-9 and J is TRBJ1-6; no clear D. The CDR3 loop spans 12 amino acids. Trimming removed 0 bases at V and 13 bases at J, with 7 bases between. The germline V gene encodes CDR1 SEHNR and CDR2 FQNEAQ (reference sequence). CDR3 region: CASSLAESPLHF. CDR3 DNA: TGTGCCAGCAGCTTAGCAGAGAGCCCCCTCCACTTT.